This T cell receptor beta chain appears in the sequencing data of a study of blood T cell repertoires in COVID-19. V was clipped by 2 bases and J by 1 base, with 12 bases between them. CDR3 size: 16 residues. From germline, CDR1 is SGHRS and CDR2 YFSETQ. Self-reported history from a screening survey and questionnaire set each donor's cohort. Recovery among Cohort 3 donors was established by two negative PCRs, clearance, or symptom resolution. How the authors handled the data: Amplification of reference gene primers was used by the study to estimate nucleated cell counts. Assay: immunoSEQ multiplex PCR; the TCRdb copy retains only in-frame clones and omits some. V and J calls plus clone size are reproduced from that table; the DNA served to infer D and trimming. The sample carries about 360,000 clones, around 87% recorded once.

The rearrangement uses TRBV5-1 and TRBJ1-4; D possibly corresponds to TRBD1 (5 bases). The TCR originated in a man younger than 45 who had recovered from COVID-19. The sample taken for sequencing was PBMCs or T cells enriched from blood (not recorded which). The CDR3 DNA follows: TGCGCCAGCAGCTTCGGGGGGATCGGAACTAATGAAAAACTGTTTTTT. Its protein product is CASSFGGIGTNEKLFF.